This entry describes one T cell receptor beta chain. Data came from immunoSEQ multiplex PCR; TCRdb stores just in-frame clones and leaves some out. The table records under 70,000 clones, 80% to 90% of them present only once. Time point of the sample: pretreatment peripheral blood. This sample was taken from a study of PD-L1 blockade in urothelial cancer. The clonotype originates from a man in his 70s with urothelial cancer. Here the sequenced sample was PBMCs, taken around atezolizumab (anti-PD-L1) treatment.

CDR3 nucleotides: TGCGCCAGCAGCCTGGGACTAGCGGACTACAATGAGCAGTTCTTC. As protein: CASSLGLADYNEQFF. The chain couples TRBV4-3 to TRBJ2-1, with TRBD2 matching over 11 bases. The CDR3 spans 15 residues. Germline values: CDR1 LGHNA, CDR2 YSLEER. V lost 4 bases to trimming and J lost 3 bases; unmatched junction nucleotides: 2.